The text below deals with one TCR beta chain. Its antigen is currently unknown. This sample was included in a study of T cells after yellow fever vaccination. Overall study results and limits: Booster samples showed a return of most primary-vaccination clones (roughly 96% CD4, approximately 88% CD8).

J gave up 2 bases and V 1 base, and 5 bases lay outside the gene matches. The germline CDR1 and CDR2 sequences are LGHNA and YSLEER. The length of the CDR3 is 18 residues. TCRdb re-derived calls from the 5' RACE reads in MiXCR, one entry per CDR3 protein. The sample contains 500,000 to 550,000 distinct CDR3 sequences, 20% to 25% of which appear only once. The source is a man aged 18-30 years who received the YFV17D yellow fever vaccine. The sequenced sample was PBMCs, obtained approximately 22 days after the first yellow fever vaccination. This chain joins TRBV4-3 and TRBJ2-1, with 13 positions matching TRBD2. The CDR3 nucleotides are TGCGCCAGCAGCCAAGGTTGGACTAGCGGGGGAACCTACAATGAGCAGTTCTTC. It yields the protein CASSQGWTSGGTYNEQFF.